This T cell receptor beta chain was recorded in a study of blood T cell repertoires in COVID-19. Study in general: Acute and convalescent COVID-19 samples came from the United States, Italy and Spain. The analysed material was cDNA or gDNA that came from T cells, B-cell-depleted T cells, or PBMCs.

Per the original methods: Estimated nucleated cell counts came from reference gene primer amplification. TCRdb keeps only in-frame clones here, not all; method: immunoSEQ multiplex PCR. V and J calls and clone size are as listed in that table; D and trimming were resolved from the DNA. The sample includes roughly 280,000 clones, approximately 85% of them seen just once. The V and J ends lost 2 bases and 6 bases respectively, with 11 bases between them. The CDR3 extends over 14 amino acids. Germline values: CDR1 SNHLY, CDR2 FYNNEI. The sequencing sample was made of peripheral blood. This receptor was taken from a woman aged 70-85 years with acute or convalescent COVID-19. The rearrangement joins TRBV2 to TRBJ2-1; weak D call: TRBD1 (6 bases). CDR3: CASSERGSPNEQFF. CDR3 DNA sequence: TGTGCCAGCAGTGAAAGGGGGAGCCCCAATGAGCAGTTCTTC. Together with reference TRBV2 and TRBJ2-1, the CDR3 gives the full variable domain: EPEVTQTPSHQVTQMGQEVILRCVPISNHLYFYWYRQILGQKVEFLVSFYNNEISEKSEIFDDQFSVERPDGSNFTLKIRSTKLEDSAMYFCASSERGSPNEQFFGPGTRLTVL.